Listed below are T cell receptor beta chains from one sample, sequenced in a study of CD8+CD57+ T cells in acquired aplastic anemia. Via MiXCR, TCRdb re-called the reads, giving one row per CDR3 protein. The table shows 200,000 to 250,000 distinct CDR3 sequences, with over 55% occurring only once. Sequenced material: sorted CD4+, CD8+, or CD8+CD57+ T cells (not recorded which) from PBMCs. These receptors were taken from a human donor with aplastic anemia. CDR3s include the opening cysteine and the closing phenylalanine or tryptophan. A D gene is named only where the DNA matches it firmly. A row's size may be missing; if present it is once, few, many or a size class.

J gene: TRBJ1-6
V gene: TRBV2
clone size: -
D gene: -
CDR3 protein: CATLHSPLHF
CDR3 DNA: TGTGCCACGTTACATTCACCCCTCCACTTT

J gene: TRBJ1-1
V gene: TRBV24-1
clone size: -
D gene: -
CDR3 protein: CATSDLQETENTEAFF
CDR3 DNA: TGTGCCACCAGTGATTTGCAGGAAACAGAGAACACTGAAGCTTTCTTT

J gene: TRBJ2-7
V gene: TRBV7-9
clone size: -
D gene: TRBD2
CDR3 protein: CASSSSGGTGEQYF
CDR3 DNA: TGTGCCAGCAGCTCCAGCGGGGGGACGGGCGAGCAGTACTTC

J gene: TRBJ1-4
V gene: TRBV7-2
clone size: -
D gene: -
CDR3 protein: CASSPRRTNEKLFF
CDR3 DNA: TGTGCCAGCAGTCCCCGTCGGACTAATGAAAAACTGTTTTTT

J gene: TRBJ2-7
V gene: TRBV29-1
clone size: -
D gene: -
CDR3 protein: CSVEAAGYEQYF
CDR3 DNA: TGCAGCGTTGAAGCAGCCGGGTACGAGCAGTACTTC

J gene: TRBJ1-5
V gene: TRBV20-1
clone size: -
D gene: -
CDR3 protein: CSAGRVNQPQHF
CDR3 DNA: TGCAGTGCCGGGCGCGTTAATCAGCCCCAGCATTTT

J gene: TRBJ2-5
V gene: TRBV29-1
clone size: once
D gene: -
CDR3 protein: CSVGQQETQYF
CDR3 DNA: TGCAGCGTCGGACAGCAAGAGACCCAGTACTTC

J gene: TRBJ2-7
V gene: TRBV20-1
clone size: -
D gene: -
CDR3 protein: CSAKKVYEQYF
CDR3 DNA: TGCAGTGCCAAAAAGGTCTACGAGCAGTACTTC

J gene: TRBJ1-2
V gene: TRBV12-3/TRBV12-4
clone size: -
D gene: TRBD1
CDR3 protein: CASSTGTGNGYTF
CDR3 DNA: TGTGCCAGCAGCACCGGGACAGGGAATGGCTACACCTTC

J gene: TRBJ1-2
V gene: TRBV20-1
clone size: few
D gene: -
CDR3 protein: CSAREQITNYGYTF
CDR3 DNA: TGCAGTGCTAGGGAGCAGATAACTAACTATGGCTACACCTTC

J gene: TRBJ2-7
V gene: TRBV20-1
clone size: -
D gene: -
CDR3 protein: CSARDRSKGSYEQYF
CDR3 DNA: TGCAGTGCTAGAGATCGGAGTAAAGGCTCCTACGAGCAGTACTTC

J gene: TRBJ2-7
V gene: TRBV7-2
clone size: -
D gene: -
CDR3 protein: CASSSTRLSYEQYF
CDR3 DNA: TGTGCCAGCAGCTCGACTCGCCTGTCCTACGAGCAGTACTTC

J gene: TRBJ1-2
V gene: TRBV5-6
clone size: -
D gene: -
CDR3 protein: CASSSERTHHFNYGYTF
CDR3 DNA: TGTGCCAGCAGCTCTGAGCGGACACACCATTTCAACTATGGCTACACCTTC

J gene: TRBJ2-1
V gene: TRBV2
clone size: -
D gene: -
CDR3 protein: CASVQGSSYNEQFF
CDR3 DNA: TGTGCCAGCGTACAGGGTTCGTCCTACAATGAGCAGTTCTTC

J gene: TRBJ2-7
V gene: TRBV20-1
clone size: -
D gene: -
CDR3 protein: CSAMGELGDEQYF
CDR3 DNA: TGCAGTGCCATGGGGGAACTGGGGGACGAGCAGTACTTC

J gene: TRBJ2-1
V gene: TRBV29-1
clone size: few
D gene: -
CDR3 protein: CSVASNEQFF
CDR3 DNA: TGCAGCGTTGCCTCGAATGAGCAGTTCTTC

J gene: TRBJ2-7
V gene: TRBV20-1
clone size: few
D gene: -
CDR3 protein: CSARETSKGYEQYF
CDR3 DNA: TGCAGTGCTAGAGAGACTAGTAAGGGCTACGAGCAGTACTTC

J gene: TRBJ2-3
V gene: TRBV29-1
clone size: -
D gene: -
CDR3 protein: CSAPDGLSTDTQYF
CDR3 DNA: TGCAGCGCTCCGGACGGTTTAAGCACAGATACGCAGTATTTT

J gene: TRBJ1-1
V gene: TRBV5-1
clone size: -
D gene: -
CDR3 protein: CASSLVPGNTEAFF
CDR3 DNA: TGCGCCAGCAGCTTAGTTCCGGGGAACACTGAAGCTTTCTTT

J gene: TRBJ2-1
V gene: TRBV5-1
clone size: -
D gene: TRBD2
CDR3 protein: CASSFEAGAANEQFF
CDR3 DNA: TGCGCCAGCAGCTTTGAGGCGGGAGCTGCCAATGAGCAGTTCTTC

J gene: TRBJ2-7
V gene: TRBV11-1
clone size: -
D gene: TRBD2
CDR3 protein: CASSSMRGRAEDEQYF
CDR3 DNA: TGCGCCAGCAGCTCAATGCGGGGGAGGGCGGAGGACGAGCAGTACTTC

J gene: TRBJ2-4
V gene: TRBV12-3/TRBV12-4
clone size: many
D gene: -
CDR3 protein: CASSAEPGENIQYF
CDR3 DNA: TGTGCCAGCAGTGCGGAGCCTGGAGAAAACATTCAGTACTTC

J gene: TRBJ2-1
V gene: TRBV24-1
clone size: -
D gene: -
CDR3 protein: CATSDWTGGNEQFF
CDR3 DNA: TGTGCCACCAGTGATTGGACAGGAGGGAATGAGCAGTTCTTC

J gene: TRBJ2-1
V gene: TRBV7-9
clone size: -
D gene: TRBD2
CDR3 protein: CASSSPLAGALYEQFF
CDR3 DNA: TGTGCCAGCAGCTCCCCTCTAGCGGGAGCACTGTATGAGCAGTTCTTC

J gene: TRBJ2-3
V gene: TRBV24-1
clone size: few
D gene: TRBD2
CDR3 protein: CATSERGGTDTQYF
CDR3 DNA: TGTGCCACCAGTGAGAGGGGAGGGACAGATACGCAGTATTTT

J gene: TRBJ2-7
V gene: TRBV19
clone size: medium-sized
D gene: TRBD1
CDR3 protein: CASSSRTGGWFEQYF
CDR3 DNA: TGTGCCAGTAGTTCCCGGACAGGGGGCTGGTTCGAGCAGTACTTC

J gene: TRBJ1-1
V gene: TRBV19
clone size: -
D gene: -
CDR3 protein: CASSIGGPNTEAFF
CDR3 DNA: TGTGCCAGTAGTATCGGCGGACCGAACACTGAAGCTTTCTTT

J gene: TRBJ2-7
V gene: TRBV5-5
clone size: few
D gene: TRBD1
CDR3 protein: CASSIGQVWDEQYF
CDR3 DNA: TGTGCCAGCAGCATCGGACAGGTCTGGGACGAGCAGTACTTC

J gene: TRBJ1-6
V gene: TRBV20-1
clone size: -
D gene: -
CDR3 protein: CSASTGRSSPLHF
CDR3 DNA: TGCAGTGCTAGCACGGGGAGAAGTTCACCCCTCCACTTT

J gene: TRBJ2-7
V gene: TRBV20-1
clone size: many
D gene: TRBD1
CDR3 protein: CSARDRQGIAYEQYF
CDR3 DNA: TGCAGTGCTAGAGACCGACAGGGGATAGCCTACGAGCAGTACTTC

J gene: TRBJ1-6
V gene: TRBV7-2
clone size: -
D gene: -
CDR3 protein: CASSLGPIYNSPLHF
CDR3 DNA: TGTGCCAGCAGCTTGGGCCCGATCTATAATTCACCCCTCCACTTT

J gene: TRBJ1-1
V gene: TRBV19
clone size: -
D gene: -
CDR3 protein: CASSTPGGGDTEAFF
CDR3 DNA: TGTGCCAGTAGTACCCCGGGAGGGGGGGACACTGAAGCTTTCTTT

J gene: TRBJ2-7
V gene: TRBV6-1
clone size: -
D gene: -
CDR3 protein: CASSAETGYEQYF
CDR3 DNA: TGTGCCAGCAGCGCAGAGACAGGCTACGAGCAGTACTTC

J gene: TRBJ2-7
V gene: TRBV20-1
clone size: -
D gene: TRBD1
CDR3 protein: CSASVGQRTYEQYF
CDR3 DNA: TGCAGTGCTAGTGTGGGACAGCGTACCTACGAGCAGTACTTC

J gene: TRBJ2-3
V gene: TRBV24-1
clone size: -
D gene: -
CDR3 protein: CATSDLPGQEGYTQYF
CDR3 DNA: TGTGCCACCAGTGATTTGCCAGGACAGGAGGGGTATACGCAGTATTTT

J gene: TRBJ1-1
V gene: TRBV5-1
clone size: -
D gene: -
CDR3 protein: CASSFQPEDTEAFF
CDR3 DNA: TGCGCCAGCAGCTTCCAGCCGGAGGACACTGAAGCTTTCTTT

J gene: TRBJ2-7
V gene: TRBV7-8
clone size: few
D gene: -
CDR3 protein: CASSYGRSLREQYF
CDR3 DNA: TGTGCCAGCAGTTACGGTCGGAGTCTGAGGGAGCAGTACTTC

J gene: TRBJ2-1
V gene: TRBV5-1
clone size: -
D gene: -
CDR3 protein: CASSSQGPSNEQFF
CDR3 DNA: TGCGCCAGCAGCTCACAGGGTCCGAGCAATGAGCAGTTCTTC

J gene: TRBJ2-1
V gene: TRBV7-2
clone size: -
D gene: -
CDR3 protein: CASSSPGLQQFF
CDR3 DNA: TGTGCCAGCAGCTCGCCGGGACTCCAGCAGTTCTTC

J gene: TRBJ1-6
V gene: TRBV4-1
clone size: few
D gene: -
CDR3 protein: CASSQEWSGLSSPLHF
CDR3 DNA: TGCGCCAGCAGCCAAGAATGGTCGGGGCTGAGCTCACCCCTCCACTTT

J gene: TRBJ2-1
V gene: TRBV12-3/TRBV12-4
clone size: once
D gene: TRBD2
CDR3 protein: CASSSAGGIEQFF
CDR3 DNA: TGTGCCAGCAGTTCCGCCGGGGGGATTGAGCAGTTCTTC

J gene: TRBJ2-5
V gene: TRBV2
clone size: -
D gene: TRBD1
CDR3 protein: CASNGQEEETQYF
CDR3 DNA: TGTGCCAGCAACGGACAGGAAGAAGAGACCCAGTACTTC

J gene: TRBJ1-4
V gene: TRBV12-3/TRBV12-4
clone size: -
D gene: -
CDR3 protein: CASSFGEKLFF
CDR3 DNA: TGTGCCAGCAGTTTTGGTGAAAAACTGTTTTTT

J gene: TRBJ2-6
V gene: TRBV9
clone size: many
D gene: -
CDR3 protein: CASSVEEQSFSGANVLTF
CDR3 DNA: TGTGCCAGCAGCGTAGAAGAACAGTCTTTCTCTGGGGCCAACGTCCTGACTTTC

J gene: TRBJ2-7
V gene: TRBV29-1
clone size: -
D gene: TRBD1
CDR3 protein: CSVLLTGESEQYF
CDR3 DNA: TGCAGCGTCCTTCTGACAGGGGAGTCCGAGCAGTACTTC

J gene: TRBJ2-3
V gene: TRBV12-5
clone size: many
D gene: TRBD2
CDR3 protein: CASGFETSNADTQYF
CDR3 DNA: TGTGCTAGTGGTTTCGAGACTAGCAACGCAGATACGCAGTATTTT

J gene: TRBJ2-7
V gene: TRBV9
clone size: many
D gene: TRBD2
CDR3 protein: CASSEGGGRYYEQYF
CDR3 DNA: TGTGCCAGCAGCGAGGGAGGCGGGAGGTACTACGAGCAGTACTTC

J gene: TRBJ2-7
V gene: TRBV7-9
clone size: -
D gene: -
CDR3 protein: CASSLMSGGPYEQYF
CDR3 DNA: TGTGCCAGCAGTTTAATGTCAGGTGGTCCCTACGAGCAGTACTTC

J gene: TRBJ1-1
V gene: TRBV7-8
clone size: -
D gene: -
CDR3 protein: CASSQNAEAFF
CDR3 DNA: TGTGCCAGCAGCCAAAACGCTGAAGCTTTCTTT

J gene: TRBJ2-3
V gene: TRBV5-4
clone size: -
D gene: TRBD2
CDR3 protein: CASSFSGAVSDTQYF
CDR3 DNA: TGTGCCAGCAGCTTTAGCGGGGCCGTCTCAGATACGCAGTATTTT

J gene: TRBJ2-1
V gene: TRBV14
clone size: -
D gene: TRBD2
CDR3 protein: CASSQYGRDNEQFF
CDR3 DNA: TGTGCCAGCAGCCAATACGGGAGGGACAATGAGCAGTTCTTC

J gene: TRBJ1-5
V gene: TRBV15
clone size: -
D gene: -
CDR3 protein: CATSRLQRPQHF
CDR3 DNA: TGTGCCACCAGCAGACTTCAGAGGCCCCAGCATTTT

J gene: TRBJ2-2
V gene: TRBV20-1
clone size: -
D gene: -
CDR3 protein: CSARDRRAGGWDGELFF
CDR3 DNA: TGCAGTGCTAGAGATCGGAGGGCAGGTGGTTGGGACGGGGAGCTGTTTTTT

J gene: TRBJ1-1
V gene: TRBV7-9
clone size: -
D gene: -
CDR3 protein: CASSVDPGATEAFF
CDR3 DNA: TGTGCCAGCAGCGTCGACCCGGGGGCCACTGAAGCTTTCTTT

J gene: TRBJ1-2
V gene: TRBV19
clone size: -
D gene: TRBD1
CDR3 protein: CASSIDPGTGKTYGYTF
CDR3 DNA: TGTGCCAGTAGTATAGATCCAGGGACAGGGAAGACCTATGGCTACACCTTC

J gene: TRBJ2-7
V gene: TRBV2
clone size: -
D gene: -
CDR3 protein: CASSEGKQAYEQYF
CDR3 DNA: TGTGCCAGCAGTGAAGGGAAACAAGCCTACGAGCAGTACTTC

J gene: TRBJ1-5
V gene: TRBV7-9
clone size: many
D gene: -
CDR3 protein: CASSLGIGGIDSNQPQHF
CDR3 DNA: TGTGCCAGCAGCTTAGGGATCGGGGGGATAGATAGCAATCAGCCCCAGCATTTT

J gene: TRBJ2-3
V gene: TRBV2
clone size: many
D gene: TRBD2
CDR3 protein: CASRRLAGSTDTQYF
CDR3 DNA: TGTGCCAGCAGAAGACTAGCGGGGTCGACAGATACGCAGTATTTT

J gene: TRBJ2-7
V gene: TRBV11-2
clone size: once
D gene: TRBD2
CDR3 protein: CASSPSVAGGTREQYF
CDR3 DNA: TGTGCCAGCAGCCCTAGTGTAGCGGGAGGGACGAGGGAGCAGTACTTC